This T cell receptor beta chain was documented in a study of low-dose radiotherapy and immunotherapy resistance in tumors. Time point given: after trial treatment. Treatment denoted: LDRT plus nivolumab, ipilimumab, low-dose cyclophosphamide and aspirin (RACIN trial). Advanced solid tumors without tumor-infiltrating lymphocytes were required for inclusion. With TRAV- and TRBV-specific primers, first-strand cDNA was made, covering the alpha and beta chains. The authors ran around 22 PCR cycles to amplify TCRs with a constant-region primer and V-primer adapter. The isolated mRNA underwent amplification through in vitro transcription. Each CDR3 protein gets one entry after TCRdb re-called the reads with MiXCR. The sample has roughly 100,000 distinct CDR3 sequences, less than 25% seen once. Source: PBMCs, taken after low-dose radiotherapy plus immunotherapy. This receptor was obtained from a male donor with prostate cancer.

The CDR3: CAISTGTGTNNEQFF. The CDR3 DNA reads TGTGCCATCAGCACCGGGACAGGGACGAACAATGAGCAGTTCTTC. The genes are TRBV10-3 and TRBJ2-1, with TRBD1 matching over 9 bases. The germline CDR1 and CDR2 sequences are ENHRY and SYGVKD. V dropped 6 bases and J dropped 5; count of bases not matched to a gene: 8. The CDR3 totals 15 residues.